Each of the 18 T cell receptor beta chains below was sequenced from the same sample in a study of blood T cell repertoires in COVID-19. Sequencing was performed with immunoSEQ multiplex PCR; in TCRdb, only in-frame clones are kept and a portion is missing. The sample yields roughly 110,000 clones, roughly 85% seen once. Sequenced sample: peripheral blood. The receptors were sampled from a woman aged 60-75 years with COVID-19, enrolled during active disease.

The rearrangement joins TRBV19 to TRBJ1-4; TRBD1 matches 8 bases. Germline V gene sequence: CDR1 LNHDA, CDR2 SQIVND (reference sequence). V lost 4 bases, J lost 8 bases, and 6 bases stayed unmatched. This CDR3 comprises 14 residues. Written as DNA, the CDR3 is TGTGCCAGTAGTAACCGGGACAGGAACGAAAAACTGTTTTTT. Amino acids: CASSNRDRNEKLFF.

The chain joins TRBV7-8 to TRBJ2-5; 7 bases match TRBD2. The CDR3 sequence is 15 residues long. CDR1 and CDR2 from the germline V gene are SGHVS and FQNEAQ. V lost 4 bases and J lost 3; bases outside the gene matches: 8. CDR3 in DNA: TGTGCCAGCAGCTCCGGGGAGGGGTGGGAAGAGACCCAGTACTTC. As protein: CASSSGEGWEETQYF. Based on the CDR3 plus reference TRBV7-8 and TRBJ2-5, the full variable domain is GAGVSQSPRYKVAKRGQDVALRCDPISGHVSLFWYQQALGQGPEFLTYFQNEAQLDKSGLPSDRFFAERPEGSVSTLKIQRTQQEDSAVYLCASSSGEGWEETQYFGPGTRLLVL.

Only a few counts were recorded for this clone. This chain links TRBV7-2 with TRBJ2-3; 7 bases are shared with TRBD2. V trimming: 1 base; J trimming: 2 bases; junction bases outside the gene matches: 3. This CDR3 is built from 15 residues. Looked up from germline, CDR1 is SGHTA and CDR2 is FQGNSA. The chain's CDR3 is CASSLGLANTDTQYF. The CDR3 coding sequence is TGTGCCAGCAGCTTAGGACTAGCAAACACAGATACGCAGTATTTT.

This rearrangement joins TRBV6-2 or TRBV6-3 to TRBJ2-4; D uncertain. The CDR3 has 14 amino acids. Trimming stripped 5 bases from V and 3 bases from J, with 11 bases between. Germline CDR1 and CDR2: MNHEY and SVGEGT. The CDR3 DNA reads TGTGCCAGCAGTGCTCTAGTGGACAAAAACATTCAGTACTTC. Translated: CASSALVDKNIQYF.

The rearrangement links TRBV13 to TRBJ2-3; TRBD2 agrees at 15 bases. Germline-derived CDR1 and CDR2 are PRHDT and FYEKMQ (reference sequence). CDR3 length equals 18 residues. With V trimmed by 3 bases and J by 6 bases, 10 bases remained unmatched. In nucleotides, the CDR3 is TGTGCCAGCAGCTTCACCGGGACTAGCGGGGGGCTGTACGATACGCAGTATTTT. The encoded protein is CASSFTGTSGGLYDTQYF.

This clone was seen a few times. This chain connects TRBV9 to TRBJ2-7; 9 nucleotides agree with TRBD2. CDR3 size: 13 residues. Per germline, CDR1 SGDLS and CDR2 YYNGEE. With 0 bases clipped from V and 5 bases from J, the junction kept 0 bases outside the gene matches. The CDR3 reads CASSVGTSDEQYF. DNA of the CDR3: TGTGCCAGCAGCGTAGGGACTAGCGACGAGCAGTACTTC. The variable domain in full, with the rest retrieved from reference TRBV9 and TRBJ2-7, is DSGVTQTPKHLITATGQRVTLRCSPRSGDLSVYWYQQSLDQGLQFLIQYYNGEERAKGNILERFSAQQFPDLHSELNLSSLELGDSALYFCASSVGTSDEQYFGPGTRLTVT.

This clone was seen a handful of times. The gene calls are TRBV7-3 and TRBJ2-3; possibly TRBD2 for D (5 bases). CDR3 length equals 13 residues. Per germline, CDR1 SGHTA and CDR2 FQGTGA. Trimming shortened V by 4 bases and J by 1 base, and 6 bases separated the two germline ends. CDR3 sequence reads: CASSWTGTDTQYF. In DNA, the CDR3 is TGTGCCAGCAGCTGGACTGGCACAGATACGCAGTATTTT.

This clone was recorded once. The chain couples TRBV4-2 to TRBJ2-7; weak D call: TRBD1 (5 bases). Between the trimmed V and J ends, which lost 1 base and 5 bases, there was a span of 21 bases. This CDR3 comprises 17 residues. CDR1 and CDR2 from the germline V gene are LGHNA and YNFKEQ. CDR3 loop: CASSQAPLQEGVDEQYF. The CDR3 coding sequence is TGTGCCAGCAGCCAAGCTCCACTGCAGGAAGGGGTCGACGAGCAGTACTTC.

This clone was counted a single time. The chain employs TRBV7-9 and TRBJ1-3, with a tentative D call TRBD1 (6 bases). The CDR3 contains 14 residues. Looked up from germline, CDR1 is SEHNR and CDR2 is FQNEAQ (reference sequence). Trimming stripped 5 bases from V and 3 bases from J, with 11 bases between. CDR3 nucleotide sequence: TGTGCCAGCAGCCAGGCGGACAGTGGAAACACCATATATTTT. Its translation is CASSQADSGNTIYF.

This clone was observed a few times. The chain uses TRBV10-1 and TRBJ2-7, with 7 bases identical to TRBD2. Germline V gives CDR1 WNHNN, CDR2 SYGVQD (reference sequence). This CDR3 is built from 14 residues. J was trimmed by 0 bases and V by 5 bases; bases with no gene match: 4. In DNA form, the CDR3 reads TGCGCCAGCAGTCAACTAGCGTCCTCCTACGAGCAGTACTTC. It specifies CASSQLASSYEQYF.

V and J are TRBV19 and TRBJ1-2; D is undetermined. CDR3 length: 14 residues. The V end was cut by 6 bases, the J end by 6 bases, with 17 bases between. Germline-derived CDR1 and CDR2 are LNHDA and SQIVND (reference sequence). The CDR3 is CASSPDSAHDGYTF. For the CDR3, the DNA is TGTGCCAGTAGCCCGGACTCGGCACATGATGGCTACACCTTC.

The rearrangement joins TRBV2 to TRBJ1-1, with a tentative D call TRBD1 (5 bases). CDR1 and CDR2 (germline): SNHLY, FYNNEI. The V end lost 6 bases, the J end lost 3 bases, and 14 bases lay between the germline ends. The CDR3 length is 14 residues. The CDR3 sequence is CASSGGVLDTEAFF. The CDR3 DNA follows: TGTGCCAGCAGCGGGGGGGTTTTGGACACTGAAGCTTTCTTT. Using reference TRBV2 and TRBJ1-1 for the parts outside the CDR3, the full variable domain is EPEVTQTPSHQVTQMGQEVILRCVPISNHLYFYWYRQILGQKVEFLVSFYNNEISEKSEIFDDQFSVERPDGSNFTLKIRSTKLEDSAMYFCASSGGVLDTEAFFGQGTRLTVV.

The DNA of the CDR3 is TGTGCCACCAGCAGAGATCCCGGGTCAGCCTATGGCTACACCTTC. Translating it yields CATSRDPGSAYGYTF. This chain links TRBV15 with TRBJ1-2, with unresolved D. CDR1 is LNHNV, CDR2 YYDKDF, per germline (reference sequence). Trimming left V 0 bases short and J 4 bases short, with 12 bases between. The length of the CDR3 is 15 residues.

CDR3 loop: CSEGQGYGYTF. CDR3 coding DNA: TGCAGCGAGGGACAGGGTTATGGCTACACCTTC. J is TRBJ1-2 and V is TRBV29-1, with 9 bases that match TRBD1. Germline CDR1 and CDR2: SQVTM and ANQGSEA. The CDR3 covers 11 residues. The junction had 2 bases not matched to a gene; V was cut back by 7 bases and J by 5 bases.

The chain links TRBV11-1 to TRBJ2-2; D uncertain. CDR3 length: 13 residues. V dropped 3 bases and J dropped 8 bases, with 10 bases sitting between them. CDR1 is SGHAT, CDR2 FQDESV, per germline (reference sequence). CDR3 sequence: CASSFVRMGELFF. The CDR3 bases are TGTGCCAGCAGCTTCGTCAGGATGGGGGAGCTGTTTTTT.

To note about this clone: An end of the junction does not agree with germline; a read error may underlie this. This chain uses TRBV11-3 with TRBJ1-2; 7 bases match TRBD1. The CDR3 spans 12 residues. Germline CDR1 reads SGHNT; CDR2 reads YENEEA. The CDR3: CASSLGGAGYTF. The CDR3 DNA reads as TGTGCCAGCAGTTTAGGGGGCGCGGGCTACACCTTC.

This sequence joins TRBV7-3 and TRBJ1-3; no clear D. This CDR3 comprises 14 residues. The germline V and J ends were trimmed by 5 bases and 4 bases, with 12 bases remaining between them. Germline loops: CDR1 SGHTA, CDR2 FQGTGA. The CDR3 DNA follows: TGTGCCAGCAGCCTTGGAGGGTCCGGAAACACCATATATTTT. It specifies CASSLGGSGNTIYF.

CDR3: CAISSRQGQGFDEQYF. The CDR3 region has the DNA TGTGCCATCAGTTCCAGACAGGGACAGGGGTTCGACGAGCAGTACTTC. The chain combines TRBV10-3 with TRBJ2-7; 10 nucleotides match TRBD1. V gave up 5 bases and J gave up 5 bases; unmatched junction bases: 12. CDR1 is ENHRY, CDR2 SYGVKD, per germline. The length of the CDR3 is 16 residues.